These 2 T cell receptor beta chains were all obtained from the same sample, sequenced in a study of T cells in Graves' hyperthyroidism and ophthalmopathy. Amplification yielded TCR beta CDR3 regions, with RNA transcripts as the source. The HTBI primer set served for first-round RT-PCR of the TCR CDR3. From the multiplex PCR reads, TCRdb called clonotypes with MiXCR, one entry per CDR3 protein. The sample has roughly 200,000 distinct CDR3 sequences; less than 20% are singletons. Sequencing was performed on blood. Source of these receptors: a woman in her 50s with Graves' hyperthyroidism.

This clonotype was recorded many times. This chain connects TRBV29-1 to TRBJ2-3; no firm D call. The germline V gene has CDR1 SQVTM and CDR2 ANQGSEA. Trimming stripped 3 bases from V and 6 bases from J, with 22 bases between. The CDR3 sequence is 16 residues long. CDR3 bases: TGCAGCGTTGAGAATCGGGTGTCGGATTGGGCGGATACGCAGTATTTT. Residues: CSVENRVSDWADTQYF.

This clonotype was seen only a few times. A read error may be the cause here, since a much bigger clone is one base away. The genes are TRBV11-2 and TRBJ2-1; 7 bases line up with TRBD2. Germline values: CDR1 SGHAT, CDR2 FQNNGV. The CDR3 sequence is 17 residues long. The chain's CDR3 is CASGLDFAGDSYNEQFF. CDR3 sequence (DNA): TGTGCCAGCGGCTTAGACTTTGCGGGAGACTCCTACAATGAGCAGTTCTTC.